The rows below give T cell receptor beta chains drawn from one sample of a study of blood T cell repertoires in COVID-19. The data were produced by immunoSEQ multiplex PCR, yet TCRdb's version contains in-frame clones alone and is incomplete. The sample carries fewer than 250,000 clones, about 93% recorded once. Material: peripheral blood. The source of these receptors is a man aged 25 to 45 with COVID-19, enrolled during active disease. Each CDR3 is given with its conserved first and last residue. Each record gives: CDR3 length, V gene, D gene, clone size, J gene, CDR3 protein, CDR3 DNA. D genes are given only for firm matches. Only part of the rows carry a size: once, few, many, or a class if the clone is expanded.

len: 15; v_gene: TRBV5-6; d_gene: -; abundance: -; j_gene: TRBJ2-3; CDR3aa: CASSLREGATDTQYF; CDR3nt: TGTGCCAGCAGCTTGCGGGAGGGGGCCACAGATACGCAGTATTTT
len: 15; v_gene: TRBV3-1/TRBV3-2; d_gene: -; abundance: -; j_gene: TRBJ2-3; CDR3aa: CASSQVATNTDTQYF; CDR3nt: TGTGCCAGCAGCCAAGTTGCGACTAACACAGATACGCAGTATTTT
len: 16; v_gene: TRBV3-1/TRBV3-2; d_gene: -; abundance: -; j_gene: TRBJ1-3; CDR3aa: CASSPDQGTSGNTIYF; CDR3nt: TGTGCCAGCAGCCCAGATCAGGGAACCTCTGGAAACACCATATATTTT
len: 15; v_gene: TRBV24-1; d_gene: TRBD1; abundance: -; j_gene: TRBJ2-5; CDR3aa: CATSDSTPGQETQYF; CDR3nt: TGTGCCACCAGTGATTCGACACCGGGACAGGAGACCCAGTACTTC
len: 15; v_gene: TRBV3-1/TRBV3-2; d_gene: -; abundance: -; j_gene: TRBJ1-5; CDR3aa: CASSSVAGSNQPQHF; CDR3nt: TGTGCCAGCAGCTCCGTAGCGGGGAGCAATCAGCCCCAGCATTTT
len: 13; v_gene: TRBV14; d_gene: -; abundance: once; j_gene: TRBJ1-2; CDR3aa: CASSHGTPYGYTF; CDR3nt: TGTGCCAGCAGCCACGGGACACCCTATGGCTACACCTTC
len: 15; v_gene: TRBV23-1; d_gene: -; abundance: once; j_gene: TRBJ1-5; CDR3aa: CASSPRAGRGQPQHF; CDR3nt: TGCGCCAGCAGTCCCCGGGCAGGGAGGGGGCAGCCCCAGCATTTT
len: 13; v_gene: TRBV7-3; d_gene: -; abundance: once; j_gene: TRBJ1-1; CDR3aa: CASSLIKNTEAFF; CDR3nt: TGTGCCAGCAGCTTAATCAAGAACACTGAAGCTTTCTTT
len: 11; v_gene: TRBV2; d_gene: -; abundance: -; j_gene: TRBJ2-3; CDR3aa: CASSVGHHGAF; CDR3nt: TGTGCCAGCAGTGTGGGCCATCACGGCGCTTTT
len: 15; v_gene: TRBV9; d_gene: -; abundance: -; j_gene: TRBJ1-2; CDR3aa: CASSAEPGVNYGYTF; CDR3nt: TGTGCCAGCAGCGCAGAACCCGGGGTTAACTATGGCTACACCTTC
len: 12; v_gene: TRBV29-1; d_gene: TRBD1; abundance: few; j_gene: TRBJ2-3; CDR3aa: CSVGTGTDTQYF; CDR3nt: TGCAGCGTGGGGACAGGGACAGATACGCAGTATTTT
len: 16; v_gene: TRBV11-2; d_gene: -; abundance: once; j_gene: TRBJ2-7; CDR3aa: CASRRQYRTPSYEQYF; CDR3nt: TGTGCCAGCAGGCGCCAGTACAGGACACCCTCCTACGAGCAGTACTTC
len: 12; v_gene: TRBV7-9; d_gene: -; abundance: -; j_gene: TRBJ1-2; CDR3aa: CASNPPEGGYTF; CDR3nt: TGTGCCAGCAACCCCCCGGAGGGTGGCTACACCTTC
len: 17; v_gene: TRBV3-1/TRBV3-2; d_gene: TRBD2; abundance: -; j_gene: TRBJ2-1; CDR3aa: CASSQAGQRGSQDEQFF; CDR3nt: TGTGCCAGCAGCCAAGCCGGCCAGCGGGGAAGTCAGGATGAGCAGTTCTTC
len: 19; v_gene: TRBV7-9; d_gene: TRBD2; abundance: -; j_gene: TRBJ2-2; CDR3aa: CASSLEGPVAGRNTGELFF; CDR3nt: TGTGCCAGCAGCTTAGAGGGACCGGTAGCGGGGAGGAACACCGGGGAGCTGTTTTTT
len: 15; v_gene: TRBV5-6; d_gene: TRBD1; abundance: -; j_gene: TRBJ1-2; CDR3aa: CASSFSHRGQYGYTF; CDR3nt: TGTGCCAGCAGCTTCTCTCACAGGGGGCAATATGGCTACACCTTC
len: 15; v_gene: TRBV10-2; d_gene: -; abundance: -; j_gene: TRBJ1-5; CDR3aa: CASSEQGLSNQPQHF; CDR3nt: TGCGCCAGCAGTGAACAGGGCCTTAGCAATCAGCCCCAGCATTTT
len: 13; v_gene: TRBV27; d_gene: TRBD1; abundance: -; j_gene: TRBJ1-2; CDR3aa: CASSLTGEVGYTF; CDR3nt: TGTGCCAGCAGTTTAACAGGGGAGGTTGGCTACACCTTC
len: 13; v_gene: TRBV6-5; d_gene: -; abundance: -; j_gene: TRBJ2-7; CDR3aa: CASSYSKQYEQYF; CDR3nt: TGTGCCAGCAGTTACTCGAAACAGTACGAGCAGTACTTC
len: 13; v_gene: TRBV11-2; d_gene: TRBD1; abundance: -; j_gene: TRBJ1-2; CDR3aa: CASSLSGGAGYTF; CDR3nt: TGTGCCAGCAGCTTATCAGGGGGTGCTGGCTACACCTTC
len: 14; v_gene: TRBV3-1/TRBV3-2; d_gene: -; abundance: -; j_gene: TRBJ2-1; CDR3aa: CASSPDRLRNEQFF; CDR3nt: TGTGCCAGCAGCCCTGACAGGTTACGGAATGAGCAGTTCTTC
len: 15; v_gene: TRBV5-4; d_gene: TRBD1; abundance: -; j_gene: TRBJ2-1; CDR3aa: CASSSGQGAYNEQFF; CDR3nt: TGTGCCAGCAGCTCGGGACAGGGGGCTTACAATGAGCAGTTCTTC
len: 13; v_gene: TRBV28; d_gene: -; abundance: -; j_gene: TRBJ1-5; CDR3aa: CASSGQRNQPQHF; CDR3nt: TGTGCCAGCAGCGGACAGAGGAATCAGCCCCAGCATTTT
len: 15; v_gene: TRBV7-2; d_gene: -; abundance: -; j_gene: TRBJ1-5; CDR3aa: CASSLAVRSNQPQHF; CDR3nt: TGTGCCAGCAGCTTAGCCGTCCGGAGCAATCAGCCCCAGCATTTT
len: 16; v_gene: TRBV5-1; d_gene: TRBD1; abundance: -; j_gene: TRBJ1-3; CDR3aa: CASSLSGQGSGNTIYF; CDR3nt: TGCGCCAGCAGCCTATCGGGACAGGGCTCCGGAAACACCATATATTTT
len: 17; v_gene: TRBV4-1; d_gene: TRBD2; abundance: -; j_gene: TRBJ2-3; CDR3aa: CASSPKVSGGSTDTQYF; CDR3nt: TGCGCCAGCAGCCCTAAAGTGAGCGGGGGGTCCACAGATACGCAGTATTTT
len: 15; v_gene: TRBV19; d_gene: -; abundance: -; j_gene: TRBJ2-2; CDR3aa: CASSEGAANTGELFF; CDR3nt: TGTGCCAGTAGTGAAGGGGCCGCGAACACCGGGGAGCTGTTTTTT
len: 18; v_gene: TRBV19; d_gene: -; abundance: -; j_gene: TRBJ2-2; CDR3aa: CASSIDLGGTSNTGELFF; CDR3nt: TGTGCCAGTAGTATAGATCTAGGAGGCACGTCGAACACCGGGGAGCTGTTTTTT
len: 12; v_gene: TRBV19; d_gene: -; abundance: -; j_gene: TRBJ1-5; CDR3aa: CASSRGVQPQHF; CDR3nt: TGTGCCAGTAGCAGGGGTGTCCAGCCCCAGCATTTT
len: 14; v_gene: TRBV24-1; d_gene: -; abundance: -; j_gene: TRBJ1-2; CDR3aa: CATSDSGEIGGYTF; CDR3nt: TGTGCCACCAGTGATTCCGGGGAGATTGGAGGCTACACCTTC
len: 16; v_gene: TRBV13; d_gene: TRBD2; abundance: -; j_gene: TRBJ2-3; CDR3aa: CASSQRLAGRTDTQYF; CDR3nt: TGTGCCAGCAGCCAACGACTAGCGGGGCGCACAGATACGCAGTATTTT
len: 12; v_gene: TRBV30; d_gene: -; abundance: once; j_gene: TRBJ1-1; CDR3aa: CAWSGVSKQAYF; CDR3nt: TGTGCCTGGAGCGGAGTCTCGAAACAGGCGTATTTT
len: 18; v_gene: TRBV21-1; d_gene: -; abundance: -; j_gene: TRBJ2-7; CDR3aa: CASSKSETGPTGLHEQYF; CDR3nt: TGTGCCAGCAGCAAATCTGAGACCGGACCTACAGGGTTACACGAGCAGTACTTC